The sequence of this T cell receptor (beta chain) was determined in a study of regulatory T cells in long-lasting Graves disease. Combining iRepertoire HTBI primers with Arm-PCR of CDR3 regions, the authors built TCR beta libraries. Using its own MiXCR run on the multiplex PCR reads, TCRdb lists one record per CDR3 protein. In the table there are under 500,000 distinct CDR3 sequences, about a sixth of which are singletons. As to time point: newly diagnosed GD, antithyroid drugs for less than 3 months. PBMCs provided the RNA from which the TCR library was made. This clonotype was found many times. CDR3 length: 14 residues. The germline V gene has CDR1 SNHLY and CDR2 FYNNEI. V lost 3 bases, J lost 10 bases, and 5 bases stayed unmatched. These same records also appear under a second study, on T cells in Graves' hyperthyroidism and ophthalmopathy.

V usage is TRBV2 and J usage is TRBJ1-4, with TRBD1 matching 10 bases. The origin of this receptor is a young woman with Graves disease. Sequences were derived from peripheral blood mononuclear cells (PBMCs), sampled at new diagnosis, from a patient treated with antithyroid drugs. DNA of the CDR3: TGTGCCAGCAGTGATGGGACAGGGGCGGGAAAACTGTTTTTT. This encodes CASSDGTGAGKLFF.